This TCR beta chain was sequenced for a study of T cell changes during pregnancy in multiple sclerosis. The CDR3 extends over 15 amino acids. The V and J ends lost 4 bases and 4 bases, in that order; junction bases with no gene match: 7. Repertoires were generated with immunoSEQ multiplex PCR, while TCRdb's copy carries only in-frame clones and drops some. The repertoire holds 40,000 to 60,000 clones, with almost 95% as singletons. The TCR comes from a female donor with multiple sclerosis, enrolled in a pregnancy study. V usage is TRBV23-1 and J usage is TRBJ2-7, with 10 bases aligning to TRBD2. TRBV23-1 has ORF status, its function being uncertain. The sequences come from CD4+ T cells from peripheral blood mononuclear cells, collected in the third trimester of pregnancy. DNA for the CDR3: TGCGCCAGCAGTCTCAAAGGGACTAGCGCGTACGAGCAGTACTTC. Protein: CASSLKGTSAYEQYF.